This T cell receptor (beta chain) was captured in a study of blood T cells in healthy people across ages. Study-wide results and caveats: CMV infection status of these donors was not known. A strong correlation was found between TCR beta diversity and the percentage of naive T cells.

Then a second PCR, running roughly 7 to 11 cycles, was carried out with a sample-barcoded 5' primer and a J-beta primer mix. Each CDR3 protein gets one entry after TCRdb re-called the 5' RACE reads with MiXCR. The table has some 710,000 distinct CDR3 sequences, about 24% seen once. This clonotype was counted between two and nine times. What it binds is unknown. RNA extraction gave at least 5.5 micrograms of total RNA per sample. This CDR3 contains 16 residues. Germline V lookup: CDR1 MDHEN, CDR2 SYDVKM. V was clipped by 2 bases and J by 7 bases; unmatched bases: 10. Specimen: blood. The chain is built from TRBV28 and TRBJ1-4, with TRBD1 identical over 7 bases. The origin of this receptor is a man aged 65 to 79 in good health. The CDR3 region has the DNA TGTGCCAGCAGTTTACACCAGGGGGGCGCAGGTGAAAAACTGTTTTTT. Protein: CASSLHQGGAGEKLFF.